This T cell receptor (beta chain) was captured in a study of blood T cells in healthy people across ages. A few counts support this clonotype. Its antigen is unknown. Trimming pared 7 bases from V and 9 bases from J, leaving 16 bases between. CDR3 length equals 13 residues. Ranging in age from about 6 to 95, the donors were healthy Caucasian individuals from Russia. The amount of total RNA extracted per sample was at least 5.5 micrograms. Through a sample-barcoded 5' primer and a J-beta primer mix, a second PCR was run for roughly 6 to 11 cycles. TCRdb called the 5' RACE reads again in MiXCR, with one record for every CDR3 protein. The data show 750,000 to 950,000 distinct CDR3 sequences, with about 55% seen just once and about two fifths held by the top ten. Overall study results and limits: A conclusive naive versus antigen-experienced comparison was prevented by the unsorted PBMCs.

Sequences were obtained from blood. The chain links TRBV12-3 or TRBV12-4 to TRBJ2-1; D is perhaps TRBD2 (6 bases). The sequence came from a man aged 80 or over in good health. The CDR3 region has the DNA TGTGCCAGCACTAACGGGGGAGACGGTGAGCAGTTCTTC. This sequence encodes CASTNGGDGEQFF.